This T cell receptor (beta chain) comes out of a study of Ad26.COV2.S vaccination and SARS-CoV-2 variants. Treatment: about 20 received Ad26.COV2.S at low or high dose, single or two shots; about 5 received placebo; per-sample allocation not given. Sampling was done on day 63 after the first vaccine or placebo injection. Trimming pared 1 base from V and 8 bases from J, leaving 11 bases between. This CDR3 contains 13 residues. The germline CDR1 and CDR2 sequences are SGHTA and FQGNSA. The data were produced by immunoSEQ multiplex PCR, yet TCRdb's version contains in-frame clones alone and is incomplete. The table shows around 400,000 clones, with about four fifths occurring only once.

The sample in question was peripheral blood, obtained in a trial of Ad26.COV2.S vaccine versus placebo. The receptor's source is a person between 18 and 59 years old who received the Ad26.COV2.S COVID-19 vaccine or a placebo. The genes are TRBV7-2 and TRBJ1-2; no clear D gene. CDR3 sequence reads: CASSLGPKDGYTF. As DNA, the CDR3 is TGTGCCAGCAGCTTAGGGCCCAAAGACGGCTACACCTTC.